What follows are 11 T cell receptor beta chains derived from one specimen sequenced in a study of control samples from healthy donors and cancer patients. Measured with immunoSEQ multiplex PCR; TCRdb has only the in-frame clones, and not every one. This table has under 150,000 clones, over 75% appearing once. Sequenced material: blood. The receptor source for this set is a man between 35 and 55 years old in good health.

This chain links TRBV6-6 with TRBJ1-1; no definite D call. This CDR3 comprises 15 residues. CDR1 is MNHNY, CDR2 SVGAGI, per germline (reference sequence). Deletions cut 6 bases from V and 1 base from J, with 15 bases between. CDR3 loop: CASSVLGRTNTEAFF. CDR3 bases: TGTGCCAGCAGCGTCCTAGGACGGACGAACACTGAAGCTTTCTTT.

This clone was observed once. The chain recombines TRBV18 with TRBJ1-1; 10 bases match TRBD1. V lost 6 bases and J lost 8; bases outside the gene matches: 9. The CDR3 has 14 residues. Germline assignment: CDR1 KGHSH and CDR2 LQKENI. For the CDR3, the DNA is TGTGCCAGCTCGCCGACTACGGGACAGGGGGAAGCTTTCTTT. Protein product: CASSPTTGQGEAFF.

This chain links TRBV6-5 with TRBJ1-1; perhaps TRBD1 as D (5 bases). The germline V gene encodes CDR1 MNHEY and CDR2 SVGAGI. V lost 5 bases and J 6 bases, leaving 19 bases between the germline ends. The CDR3 runs to 15 residues. The DNA for the CDR3 is TGTGCCAGCAGTCCGGGGGTAGGACCGGCCGCTGAAGCTTTCTTT. Its translation is CASSPGVGPAAEAFF.

This clone came up once. The rearrangement uses TRBV6-1 and TRBJ1-2; no clear D gene. The V end was cut by 2 bases, the J end by 5 bases, with 3 bases between. Germline CDR1 MNHNS, CDR2 SASEGT. This CDR3 is 11 amino acids long. CDR3 in amino acids: CASSELYGYTF. CDR3 nucleotide sequence: TGTGCCAGCAGTGAATTATATGGCTACACCTTC.

On this clone itself: The same CDR3 arises from other DNA sequences in this sample as well. The V gene is TRBV24-1, the J gene TRBJ2-2; no clear D gene. Germline V gives CDR1 KGHDR, CDR2 SFDVKD. The germline V and J ends were trimmed by 3 bases and 1 base, with 2 bases remaining between them. The length of the CDR3 is 13 residues. CDR3 sequence (DNA): TGTGCCACCAGTGATGGGAACACCGGGGAGCTGTTTTTT. Translated, it gives CATSDGNTGELFF.

On this clone itself: Other DNA sequences from this sample encode an identical CDR3 as well. J is TRBJ2-1 and V is TRBV6-2 or TRBV6-3, with D possibly TRBD1 on 5 matching bases. Between the trimmed V and J ends, which lost 6 bases and 0 bases, there was a span of 12 bases. The CDR3 length is 15 residues. CDR1 MNHEY and CDR2 SVGEGT come from the germline V gene. The CDR3 DNA reads as TGTGCCAGCAGGTACAGGCCTAGCTCCTACAATGAGCAGTTCTTC. Encoded protein: CASRYRPSSYNEQFF.

The V gene is TRBV7-2, the J gene TRBJ2-3; D is undetermined. The V gene's germline CDR1 is SGHTA and CDR2 FQGNSA. This CDR3 has 13 amino acids. The V end lost 5 bases, the J end lost 2 bases, and 8 bases lay between the germline ends. CDR3 region: CASSLTYTDTQYF. The CDR3 coding sequence is TGTGCCAGCAGCCTCACTTACACAGATACGCAGTATTTT. Together with reference TRBV7-2 and TRBJ2-3, the CDR3 gives the full variable domain: GAGVSQSPSNKVTEKGKDVELRCDPISGHTALYWYRQSLGQGLEFLIYFQGNSAPDKSGLPSDRFSAERTGGSVSTLTIQRTQQEDSAVYLCASSLTYTDTQYFGPGTRLTVL.

V is TRBV9 and J is TRBJ1-1; D gene uncertain. The V end lost 0 bases, the J end lost 9 bases, and 15 bases lay between the germline ends. The CDR3 loop spans 14 amino acids. Germline loops: CDR1 SGDLS, CDR2 YYNGEE. CDR3 sequence: CASSVVTAVRKAFF. CDR3 bases: TGTGCCAGCAGCGTAGTCACAGCCGTACGAAAAGCTTTCTTT.

This clone was seen just once. The gene calls are TRBV12-3 or TRBV12-4 and TRBJ2-5; maybe TRBD1 (5 bases). This CDR3 has 13 residues. V gave up 3 bases and J gave up 4 bases, with 9 bases separating them. CDR3 region: CASSFRQGETQYF. The CDR3 DNA follows: TGTGCCAGCAGTTTCCGGCAGGGAGAGACCCAGTACTTC.

In its sample, this clone was seen a few times. The rearrangement links TRBV7-9 to TRBJ1-3; D call uncertain. The CDR3 totals 12 residues. Germline lookup yields CDR1 SEHNR and CDR2 FQNEAQ (reference sequence). V dropped 2 bases and J dropped 4 bases, with 3 bases sitting between them. The DNA for the CDR3 is TGTGCCAGCAGCTTACGGGGAAACACCATATATTTT. Translating gives CASSLRGNTIYF.

The rearrangement links TRBV6-1 to TRBJ2-7; D ambiguous. V was shortened by 2 bases and J by 3 bases, with 5 bases between the two germline ends. The CDR3 spans 12 residues. The V gene's germline CDR1 is MNHNS and CDR2 SASEGT. The CDR3 DNA reads as TGTGCCAGCAGTGAATGGGACTACGAGCAGTACTTC. It encodes CASSEWDYEQYF.